Listed below are T cell receptor beta chains from one sample, sequenced in a study of cytomegalovirus exposure and HLA in healthy donors. Sequencing used immunoSEQ multiplex PCR; TCRdb keeps in-frame clones, though not all of them. The sample consists of around 250,000 clones, around 90% of them appearing once. Sequenced material: PBMCs. Source of these receptors: a woman between 18 and 29 years old in good health and CMV-seronegative. CDR3s include the opening cysteine and the closing phenylalanine or tryptophan. D genes are given only for firm matches. Size tells how often a clone was seen (once, few, many) or the class of an expanded clone, and some rows leave it out.

-	TRBJ1-6	-	TRBV4-1	CASSRLHRVPSPLHF	TGCGCCAGCAGCCGGCTCCACAGGGTCCCGTCACCCCTCCACTTT
-	TRBJ1-1	-	TRBV30	CAWRKVRGGPSTEAFF	TGTGCCTGGAGAAAGGTACGGGGGGGCCCTAGCACTGAAGCTTTCTTT
-	TRBJ1-1	-	TRBV6-1	CASSEWGGTEAFF	TGTGCCAGCAGTGAATGGGGGGGCACTGAAGCTTTCTTT
-	TRBJ2-2	TRBD1	TRBV4-3	CASSQEQGTTGELFF	TGCGCCAGCAGCCAAGAACAGGGGACAACCGGGGAGCTGTTTTTT
-	TRBJ2-5	-	TRBV6-1	CASAVGGETQYF	TGTGCCAGCGCGGTAGGGGGAGAGACCCAGTACTTC
-	TRBJ1-1	-	TRBV21-1	CASSKRARVYTEAFF	TGTGCCAGCAGCAAAAGAGCCAGGGTTTACACTGAAGCTTTCTTT
-	TRBJ2-7	TRBD2	TRBV10-2	CASRELAGGSYEQYF	TGCGCCAGCAGAGAACTAGCGGGGGGCTCCTACGAGCAGTACTTC
-	TRBJ2-7	TRBD1	TRBV28	CASSEAGQGYEQYF	TGTGCCAGCAGTGAAGCCGGACAGGGCTACGAGCAGTACTTC
-	TRBJ2-7	TRBD1	TRBV28	CASSSFWGQGSYEQYF	TGTGCCAGCAGTTCCTTCTGGGGACAGGGCTCCTACGAGCAGTACTTC
-	TRBJ1-4	TRBD1	TRBV2	CASSVRTGRATNEKLFF	TGTGCCAGCAGTGTCCGGACAGGGCGTGCAACTAATGAAAAACTGTTTTTT
-	TRBJ1-6	-	TRBV6-5	CATTPRRTLSPLHF	TGTGCCACTACACCGAGGAGGACCCTTTCACCCCTCCACTTT
-	TRBJ2-7	TRBD2	TRBV4-3	CATPGVQGLYPSGGGYEQYF	TGCGCCACCCCGGGAGTCCAGGGTCTTTATCCTAGCGGGGGAGGCTACGAGCAGTACTTC
once	TRBJ2-2	TRBD1	TRBV18	CASSTTNNLTGGYVGELFF	TGTGCCAGCTCGACTACAAACAACTTGACAGGGGGATATGTCGGGGAGCTGTTTTTT
-	TRBJ2-3	-	TRBV28	CASSPPGDTQYF	TGTGCCAGCAGCCCCCCCGGAGATACGCAGTATTTT
-	TRBJ1-1	-	TRBV29-1	CSVGSRVPLNTEAFF	TGCAGCGTTGGGTCCCGAGTTCCCTTGAACACTGAAGCTTTCTTT
-	TRBJ2-7	TRBD1	TRBV6-5	CASRSTGVFIHEQYF	TGTGCCAGCAGGTCCACAGGGGTCTTTATACACGAGCAGTACTTC
-	TRBJ2-2	TRBD1	TRBV6-5	CASSSPTQTGIGELFF	TGTGCCAGCAGTTCTCCCACCCAGACAGGGATCGGGGAGCTGTTTTTT
-	TRBJ2-3	TRBD2	TRBV7-9	CASSYHGLAPDTQYF	TGTGCCAGCAGCTACCACGGACTAGCCCCAGATACGCAGTATTTT
-	TRBJ1-4	-	TRBV23-1	CASSQKTPGVGSEKLFF	TGCGCCAGCAGTCAAAAGACCCCGGGGGTAGGGAGCGAAAAACTGTTTTTT
-	TRBJ1-1	-	TRBV4-3	CASSQDRNTEAFF	TGCGCCAGCAGCCAAGATAGGAACACTGAAGCTTTCTTT
-	TRBJ2-5	-	TRBV5-1	CASSSGIQETQYF	TGCGCCAGCAGCTCAGGGATCCAAGAGACCCAGTACTTC
-	TRBJ1-1	-	TRBV19	CASSIRQGKLNTEAFF	TGTGCCAGTAGTATCCGTCAGGGCAAACTAAACACTGAAGCTTTCTTT
-	TRBJ2-3	TRBD2	TRBV7-2	CASSFTQRGGDTQYF	TGTGCCAGCAGCTTTACCCAGCGGGGAGGCGATACGCAGTATTTT
-	TRBJ1-6	-	TRBV5-1	CASSPRGLGAIDNSPLHF	TGCGCCAGCAGCCCTAGGGGTTTAGGGGCTATCGATAATTCACCCCTCCACTTT
-	TRBJ2-3	TRBD1	TRBV28	CASSRLDRPATDTQYF	TGTGCCAGCAGTCGCTTGGACAGGCCCGCAACAGATACGCAGTATTTT
-	TRBJ2-7	-	TRBV5-1	CASSWTPSPSYEQYF	TGCGCCAGCAGCTGGACTCCGAGCCCATCCTACGAGCAGTACTTC
once	TRBJ1-5	TRBD1	TRBV5-1	CASSLTGTGDQPQHF	TGCGCCAGCAGCCTAACCGGGACAGGGGATCAGCCCCAGCATTTT
-	TRBJ2-3	-	TRBV7-2	CASSLMGGGSTDTQYF	TGTGCCAGCAGCTTGATGGGTGGGGGGAGCACAGATACGCAGTATTTT
-	TRBJ1-1	TRBD1	TRBV6-5	CASSSTGGTGNTEAFF	TGTGCCAGCAGTTCGACAGGGGGCACGGGAAACACTGAAGCTTTCTTT
-	TRBJ1-2	-	TRBV7-9	CASSLAGAYGYTF	TGTGCCAGCAGCTTAGCAGGGGCCTATGGCTACACCTTC
once	TRBJ2-7	TRBD1	TRBV4-3	CASSQVGTGRYEQYF	TGCGCCAGCAGCCAAGTCGGGACAGGCCGATACGAGCAGTACTTC
-	TRBJ2-2	-	TRBV5-5	CASSLQGRGNTGELFF	TGTGCCAGCAGCTTGCAGGGCAGGGGGAACACCGGGGAGCTGTTTTTT
-	TRBJ1-1	TRBD1	TRBV5-6	CASTYGQGFTEAFF	TGTGCCAGCACCTACGGACAGGGTTTTACTGAAGCTTTCTTT
-	TRBJ1-5	-	TRBV7-5	CVRAQPGRDGNNQPQHF	TGTGTCAGAGCCCAACCGGGGAGAGACGGAAACAATCAGCCCCAGCATTTT
-	TRBJ2-5	-	TRBV10-3	CAISVVGETQYF	TGTGCCATCAGTGTGGTGGGCGAGACCCAGTACTTC
-	TRBJ1-5	-	TRBV6-6	CASEQGSGNQPQHF	TGTGCCAGCGAACAGGGTTCTGGCAATCAGCCCCAGCATTTT
-	TRBJ1-1	-	TRBV6-1	CASSRPGEMNTEAFF	TGTGCCAGCAGCCGACCGGGAGAAATGAACACTGAAGCTTTCTTT
-	TRBJ2-7	-	TRBV7-8	CASSLAAEPSYEQYF	TGTGCCAGCAGCTTAGCCGCGGAACCGAGCTACGAGCAGTACTTC
few	TRBJ2-1	-	TRBV7-2	CASSPIESSYNEQFF	TGTGCCAGCAGCCCTATCGAGAGCTCCTACAATGAGCAGTTCTTC
-	TRBJ2-5	-	TRBV19	CASSTYSGTPAQYF	TGTGCCAGTAGTACGTATTCCGGGACTCCCGCCCAGTACTTC
-	TRBJ2-7	TRBD2	TRBV27	CASRSGGAIVEQYF	TGTGCCAGCAGAAGCGGGGGGGCAATAGTCGAGCAGTACTTC